A selection of T cell receptor beta chains follows, all from one sample in a study of CD8 T cells in ankylosing spondylitis. MiXCR, run by TCRdb on the 5' RACE reads, gives a single entry per CDR3 protein. The table shows a few hundred thousand distinct CDR3 sequences, with around 20% occurring only once. Sequenced sample: blood, either unsorted or a sorted T cell fraction (not recorded which). The receptors originated from a male donor with ankylosing spondylitis. Each CDR3 is given with its conserved first and last residue. Fields, in order: V gene, clone size, J gene, D gene, CDR3 DNA, CDR3 protein. A D gene is named only where the DNA matches it firmly. Not every row has a clone size; where given, it reads once, few, many or a size class.

TRBV29-1	few	TRBJ2-7	NA	TGCAGCGTTGAAGATGTAGGGCAGTACCCAGGCGAGCAGTACTTC	CSVEDVGQYPGEQYF
TRBV4-2	many	TRBJ2-2	NA	TGTGCCAGCAGCACTCGACGGGGGAGAACCGGGGAGCTGTTTTTT	CASSTRRGRTGELFF
TRBV25-1	NA	TRBJ2-2	NA	TGTGCCAGCAGTATCCGAGAGGGCTACACCGGGGAGCTGTTTTTT	CASSIREGYTGELFF
TRBV4-3	many	TRBJ2-2	TRBD2	TGCGCCAGCAGCCAGGGTACTAGCGGGGGACGAGGCGGGGAGCTGTTTTTT	CASSQGTSGGRGGELFF
TRBV19	few	TRBJ2-1	NA	TGTGCCAGTAGGAGACAGGTTCCAAGTCATGAGCAGTTCTTC	CASRRQVPSHEQFF
TRBV6-1	NA	TRBJ1-5	NA	TGTGCCAGCAGGGAGACAGGAGACAATCAGCCCCAGCATTTT	CASRETGDNQPQHF
TRBV27	few	TRBJ2-1	NA	TGTGCCAGTCACCAATATGAACTACTCCGGGCGGGCAATGAGCAGTTCTTC	CASHQYELLRAGNEQFF
TRBV20-1	NA	TRBJ1-5	NA	TGCAGTGCCCTTGGAGGGAACAATCAGCCCCAGCTTTTT	CSALGGNNQPQLF
TRBV6-1	few	TRBJ2-7	TRBD1	TGTGCCAGCAGGACCGGGACAGGGCAAAAAGAGCAGTACTTC	CASRTGTGQKEQYF
TRBV20-1	few	TRBJ2-7	TRBD2	TGCAGTGCCCTGCGGGGAGGGTCCTACGAGCAGTACTTC	CSALRGGSYEQYF
TRBV11-2	NA	TRBJ2-5	NA	TGTGCCAGCAGCTTAGACGGTGCCGACCAAGAGACCCAGTACTTC	CASSLDGADQETQYF
TRBV5-4	NA	TRBJ2-1	TRBD2	TGTGCCAGCAGCTTGGTACTAGCGGTTGTAGGGGATGAGCAGTTCTTC	CASSLVLAVVGDEQFF
TRBV5-1	few	TRBJ2-5	NA	TGCGCCAGCAGCCTGTCCGCAGGAGATCAAGAGACCCAGTACTTC	CASSLSAGDQETQYF
TRBV29-1	many	TRBJ2-5	NA	TGCAGCGTTGACCTAGACAGAGGCGTAGGAGAGACCCAGTACTTC	CSVDLDRGVGETQYF
TRBV10-3	NA	TRBJ2-7	TRBD1	TGTGCCATCAGAAGGACAGGGGCCCACGAGCAGTACTTC	CAIRRTGAHEQYF
TRBV12-3/TRBV12-4	NA	TRBJ2-3	NA	TGTGCCAGCAGTTTCCTCAGGAGCCCCACAGATACGCAGTATTTT	CASSFLRSPTDTQYF
TRBV6-1	few	TRBJ2-1	TRBD2	TGTGCCAGCAGGAAGACTAGCAACACCTACAATGAGCAGTTCTTC	CASRKTSNTYNEQFF
TRBV5-6	NA	TRBJ1-2	NA	TGTGCCAGCAGCTTGGTTGTAACGCTCGGGGCTAACTATGGCTACACCTTC	CASSLVVTLGANYGYTF
TRBV4-1	few	TRBJ2-1	NA	TGCGCCAGCAGCCAAGAAATCCGGGAGCCCTACAATGAGCAGTTCTTC	CASSQEIREPYNEQFF
TRBV19	NA	TRBJ1-4	NA	TGTGCCAGTAGTATAAGTACAACTAATGAAAAACTGTTTTTT	CASSISTTNEKLFF
TRBV6-2/TRBV6-3	few	TRBJ2-7	NA	TGTGCCAGCATCGACAGGCGTGATACCTACGAGCAGTACTTC	CASIDRRDTYEQYF
TRBV20-1	few	TRBJ2-3	NA	TGCAGTGCTACCCGCTTGATTAGAGGCTTCACAGATACGCAGTATTTT	CSATRLIRGFTDTQYF
TRBV7-9	few	TRBJ2-3	NA	TGTGCCAGCAGCTTATCCCCAGGGTTGACCACAGATACGCAGTATTTT	CASSLSPGLTTDTQYF
TRBV3-1	once	TRBJ2-5	NA	TGTGCCAGCAGCCTGCGGATAGAGACCCAGTACTTC	CASSLRIETQYF
TRBV4-1	few	TRBJ2-7	NA	TGCGCCAGCAGCCAATATTGGACTTACTACGAGCAGTACTTC	CASSQYWTYYEQYF
TRBV5-8	few	TRBJ2-1	TRBD2	TGTGCCAGCAGCCCCGGGACTACACCATACAATGAGCAGTTCTTC	CASSPGTTPYNEQFF
TRBV5-1	NA	TRBJ2-7	TRBD1	TGCGCCAGCAGCGAAGGACAGGGGAACGAGCAGTACTTC	CASSEGQGNEQYF
TRBV4-1	many	TRBJ2-7	TRBD1	TGCGCCAGCAGCCAGGGACCGGGACAGGGACGATACTTC	CASSQGPGQGRYF
TRBV6-5	many	TRBJ2-6	NA	TGTGCCAGCAGTTTTAGGGGCTCTGGGGCCAACGTCCTGACTTTC	CASSFRGSGANVLTF
TRBV18	NA	TRBJ1-5	TRBD1	TGTGCCAGCTCACCGGGGGACAGGGTCAATCAGCCCCAGCATTTT	CASSPGDRVNQPQHF
TRBV29-1	many	TRBJ1-1	NA	TGCAGCGTTTATGGGGGGAACACTGAAGCTTTCTTT	CSVYGGNTEAFF
TRBV24-1	NA	TRBJ2-5	NA	TGTGCCACCAGTCGCCACAGCTCCCAAGAGACCCAGTACTTC	CATSRHSSQETQYF
TRBV4-2	NA	TRBJ2-3	NA	TGTGCCAGCAGCCAACGGGGAGCCACAGATACGCAGTATTTT	CASSQRGATDTQYF
TRBV10-3	few	TRBJ2-1	TRBD2	TGTGCCATCAGTGTAATAGCGGGGCCCTCCTACAATGAGCAGTTCTTC	CAISVIAGPSYNEQFF
TRBV10-3	NA	TRBJ2-7	TRBD1	TGTGCCATCCAGGACAGGGCTTCCTACGAGCAGTACTTC	CAIQDRASYEQYF
TRBV3-1	few	TRBJ2-1	TRBD2	TGTGCCAGCAGCGCGGGACTAGCGTCCTACAATGAGCAGTTCTTC	CASSAGLASYNEQFF
TRBV3-1	NA	TRBJ2-7	NA	TGTGCCAGCAGCCAACCCGGACCTTACGAGCAGTACTTC	CASSQPGPYEQYF
TRBV20-1	few	TRBJ2-2	NA	TGCAGTGCTAGGGCCCCCGGGACAAGTCCCGGGGAGCTGTTTTTT	CSARAPGTSPGELFF
TRBV4-1	few	TRBJ2-1	TRBD1	TGCGCCAGCAGCCGGGACAGGGTTGGAAATGAGCAGTTCTTC	CASSRDRVGNEQFF
TRBV24-1	few	TRBJ2-5	NA	TGTGCCACCAGTGATATTGGGCAGGGGATGGAGACCCAGTACTTC	CATSDIGQGMETQYF
TRBV29-1	few	TRBJ1-5	NA	TGCAGCGTTGAAGATCCCAATCAGCCCCAGCATTTT	CSVEDPNQPQHF
TRBV11-3	NA	TRBJ2-5	TRBD1	TGTGCCAGCAGCTCCGCCCGGGACAGGGGCCAGACCCAGTACTTC	CASSSARDRGQTQYF
TRBV29-1	few	TRBJ1-2	TRBD1	TGCAGCGACCTTGGGACAGGGGGCCCTGGCTACACCTTC	CSDLGTGGPGYTF
TRBV20-1	NA	TRBJ2-2	NA	TGCAGTGCTAGACTAGCTTCGAACACCGGGGAGCTGTTTTTT	CSARLASNTGELFF
TRBV11-1	few	TRBJ2-3	NA	TGTGCCAGCAGCTTAGCAGGACTCGCAGGGTTAGGCACAGATACGCAGTATTTT	CASSLAGLAGLGTDTQYF
TRBV19	NA	TRBJ2-3	NA	TGTGCCAGTAGTATTCTTCTACGCACAGATACGCAGTATTTT	CASSILLRTDTQYF
TRBV7-2	few	TRBJ2-5	TRBD2	TGTGCCAGCAGCGTAGGGCCTAGCGGGGAAGAGACCCAGTACTTC	CASSVGPSGEETQYF
TRBV7-2	few	TRBJ1-5	NA	TGTGCCTCCGGGTCTTATAGCAATCAGCCCCAGCATTTT	CASGSYSNQPQHF
TRBV20-1	NA	TRBJ1-2	NA	TGCAGTGCTAGAGCTGGGACGGGACGGGTGGGCTATGGCTACACCTTC	CSARAGTGRVGYGYTF
TRBV29-1	few	TRBJ2-1	TRBD2	TGCAGCGCCCGACGGACTAGCGGGACTGGTGAGCAGTTCTTC	CSARRTSGTGEQFF
TRBV7-6	NA	TRBJ2-1	TRBD2	TGTGCCAGTTGGACTAGCGGGAGTGATGAGCAGTTCTTC	CASWTSGSDEQFF
TRBV19	few	TRBJ1-1	NA	TGTGCCAGTAGTATAGGAATGGAGACGGGAACTGAAGCTTTCTTT	CASSIGMETGTEAFF
TRBV27	NA	TRBJ2-1	TRBD2	TGTGCCAGCAGTTCCGATAGCGGGTACTACAATGAGCAGTTCTTC	CASSSDSGYYNEQFF